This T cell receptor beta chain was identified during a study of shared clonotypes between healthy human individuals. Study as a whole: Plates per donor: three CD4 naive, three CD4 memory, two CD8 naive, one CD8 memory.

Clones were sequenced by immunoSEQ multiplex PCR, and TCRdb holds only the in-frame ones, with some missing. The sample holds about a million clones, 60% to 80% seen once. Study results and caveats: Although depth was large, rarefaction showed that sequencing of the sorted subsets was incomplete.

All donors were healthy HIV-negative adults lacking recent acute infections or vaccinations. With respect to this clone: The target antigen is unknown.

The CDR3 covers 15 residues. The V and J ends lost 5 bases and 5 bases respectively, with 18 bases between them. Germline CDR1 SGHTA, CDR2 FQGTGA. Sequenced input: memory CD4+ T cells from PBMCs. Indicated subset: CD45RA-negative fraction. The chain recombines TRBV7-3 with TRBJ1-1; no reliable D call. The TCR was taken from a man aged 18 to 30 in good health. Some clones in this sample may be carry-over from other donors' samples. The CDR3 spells CASSNPTPLGTEAFF. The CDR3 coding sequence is TGTGCCAGCAGCAACCCGACACCCCTGGGAACTGAAGCTTTCTTT.